This TCR beta chain stems from a study of blood T cell repertoires in COVID-19. Profiling relied on immunoSEQ multiplex PCR, and the TCRdb table lists in-frame clones only, not all of them. The repertoire includes around 250,000 clones, roughly 86% of them detected once, and about 1.6% sits in the top ten. After removal of 7 bases from V and 5 bases from J, the junction contained 17 bases not matched to a gene. Germline assignment: CDR1 SNHLY and CDR2 FYNNEI. This CDR3 comprises 17 residues. This chain joins TRBV2 and TRBJ2-5; 9 nucleotides line up with TRBD2. Sequencing input: PBMCs or T cells enriched from blood (not recorded which). The TCR sequence derives from a woman aged 45 to 65 who had recovered from COVID-19. CDR3 sequence reads: CASKVPAGGSKSETQYF. The CDR3, as DNA: TGTGCCAGCAAGGTCCCAGCGGGAGGTTCTAAGTCGGAGACCCAGTACTTC.